The source of this T cell receptor (beta chain) is a study of beta chain features in type 1 diabetes (dated by TCRdb to 2016 to 2019). Background on the whole study: No differences in mean age, gender distribution, total cell number or subset yield were found between patients and healthy donors. A total of around 110,000,000 sorted cells were examined across all samples, and RNA yield correlated strongly with the number of cells per subset. In the study, recently diagnosed type 1 diabetes patients and matched healthy donors were compared on the TCRB repertoires of their sorted circulating CD4+ T cell subsets. Regulatory and stem cell-like memory subsets were obtained from only 8 patients and roughly eight healthy donors, while naive and central memory subsets were obtained from all 30 or so donors.

The investigation overall reported the following: Because small numbers of individuals were included in the HLA sub-analyses, any influence of HLA type on TCRB rearrangement was left unresolved. Patients with type 1 diabetes made fewer insertions and deleted more nucleotides at VDJ recombination sites, implying thymic rearrangement abnormalities. Naive, central memory and regulatory TCRB repertoires appeared more similar among patients than among healthy donors. Shorter templates might have been favored by PCR, but patient and control samples were amplified and corrected together, so both groups would have been affected equally by any skew. Because cDNA was sequenced instead of genomic DNA, highly expressing activated cells could be over-represented, though the groups showed no difference in activation or CD3 levels. In all four CD4+ subsets, TCRB CDR3 length was moderately but significantly shorter in type 1 diabetes patients.

The entire amount of isolated RNA was reverse transcribed using the High Capacity cDNA Reverse Transcription Kit, so the sequenced TCRB transcripts were expressed ones. Deep immunoSEQ sequencing was performed on naive, central memory and regulatory T cell samples, with an average of roughly 3.6 million total reads per sample. After sorted cells were lysed in RLT buffer, RNA was extracted with DNase-treated RNeasy Micro or Mini kits, with the choice depending on cell number. To prevent cross-contamination, every cell subset was processed on its own, while patient and healthy donor samples were processed together. The immunoSEQ multiplex PCR was used to amplify TCRB sequences from cDNA, yielding 87-bp fragments that span the CDR3 region. The amplicons were sequenced using the Illumina HiSeq platform. On the authors' methods: PCR bias was computationally corrected using synthetic template baselines, reads within Hamming distance 2 were collapsed, and singletons that could not be merged were discarded. By aligning reads against IMGT, V, D and J genes, CDR3 length, and insertions or deletions at six rearrangement sites were assigned. Clonotype counts were normalized to sorted cell number within each subset before computing true diversity and Gini coefficients with the tcR R package. Repertoire sharing was quantified using the overlap coefficient calculated on TCRB nucleotide sequences. As a proxy for the pre-selection repertoire, out-of-frame TCRB sequences from naive cells were analyzed. In TCRdb, the immuneACCESS table is reduced to in-frame sequences with V and J assigned. These tables do not hold every clone; where another copy was compared, an unresolved V gene accounts for under half, and the others remain unexplained. V and J calls and clone size are given by that table; D and trimming were obtained from the DNA. Within this sample are 860,000 or so clones, with 15% to 20% of them counted one time only. The ten largest clones take up around 0.02% of the sample.

This clone showed up just a few times. What antigen it recognizes has not been identified. Base-call qualities are not available, and no considerably larger clone is one nucleotide away. Trimming removed 10 bases from V and 3 bases from J, leaving 28 bases between the germline ends. CDR1 and CDR2, looked up from the germline V gene, are ENHRY and SYGVKD. Reading from cysteine to phenylalanine, the CDR3 counts 17 amino acids. The retained sequence is limited to the CDR3, 51 bases, with the frame set at the first base. A single peripheral blood draw of about 116 mL on average was collected from each donor into heparinised tubes. A BD FACSAria II and a panel including CD45RO, CCR7, CD25, CD127, CD95 and CD27 were used to sort naive, central memory, regulatory and stem cell-like memory CD4+ T cells. Every sorted population had a purity above 95%. PBMCs were separated immediately by Lymphoprep density gradient centrifugation and were stained directly, without being cultured. Samples were stained and sorted in pairs, with one healthy donor and one patient per experiment, so that batch effects were minimized.

The V and J segments used are TRBV10-3 and TRBJ2-7; the D segment could be TRBD2, given 6 matching bases. This TCR derives from a woman between 18 and 30 years old in good health. Sequencing was performed on naive CD4+ T cells from blood. Per the publication, the cell subset or site label means: true naive CD4+ T cells. The DNA is as follows: TGTGCCACTAAGGGGAATGATGGAGGAGGGCCCAACTACGAGCAGTACTTC. The translation is CATKGNDGGGPNYEQYF.